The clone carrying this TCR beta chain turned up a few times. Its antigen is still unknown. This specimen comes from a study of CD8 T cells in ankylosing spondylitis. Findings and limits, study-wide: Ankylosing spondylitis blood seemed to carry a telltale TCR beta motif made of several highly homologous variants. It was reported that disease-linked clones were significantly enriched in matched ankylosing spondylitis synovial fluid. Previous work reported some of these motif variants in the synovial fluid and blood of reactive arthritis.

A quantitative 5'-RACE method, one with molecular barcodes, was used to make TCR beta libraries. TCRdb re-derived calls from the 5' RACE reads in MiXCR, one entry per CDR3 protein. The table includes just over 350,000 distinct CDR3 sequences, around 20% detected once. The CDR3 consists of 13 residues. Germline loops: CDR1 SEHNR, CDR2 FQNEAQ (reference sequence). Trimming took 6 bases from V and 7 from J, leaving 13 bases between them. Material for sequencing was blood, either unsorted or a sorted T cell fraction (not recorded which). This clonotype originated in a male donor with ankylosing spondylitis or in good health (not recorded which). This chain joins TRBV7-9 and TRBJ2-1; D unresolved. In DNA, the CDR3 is TGTGCCAGCAGGTCCCGGGTGGGGAATGAGCAGTTCTTC. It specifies CASRSRVGNEQFF.